This T cell receptor beta chain appears in the sequencing data of a study of post-analysis software for immune sequencing data. General observations from the study: TRBV5-6, TRBV5-1 and TRBV20-1 were among 4 or 5 TRBV segments more frequent in patients than controls.

As regards this clonotype: Antigen specificity is unknown.

V was pared by 1 base and J by 4 bases, with 14 bases between. The CDR3 loop spans 16 amino acids. Included in the TCR beta cDNA libraries were unique molecular identifiers. TCRdb analysed the PCR reads with MiXCR anew, one entry per CDR3 protein. Of about 540,000 distinct CDR3 sequences listed, less than 40% were seen once; the top ten hold around 5.9%. This clonotype originated in a girl under 18 with multiple sclerosis. This chain joins TRBV12-3 or TRBV12-4 and TRBJ2-4; D might be TRBD1 or TRBD2, each matching 6 bases. The sequenced sample was blood. The CDR3 DNA is TGTGCCAGCAGTTTAGGGGGGGCAGGCGTAAAAAACATTCAGTACTTC. It translates to CASSLGGAGVKNIQYF.